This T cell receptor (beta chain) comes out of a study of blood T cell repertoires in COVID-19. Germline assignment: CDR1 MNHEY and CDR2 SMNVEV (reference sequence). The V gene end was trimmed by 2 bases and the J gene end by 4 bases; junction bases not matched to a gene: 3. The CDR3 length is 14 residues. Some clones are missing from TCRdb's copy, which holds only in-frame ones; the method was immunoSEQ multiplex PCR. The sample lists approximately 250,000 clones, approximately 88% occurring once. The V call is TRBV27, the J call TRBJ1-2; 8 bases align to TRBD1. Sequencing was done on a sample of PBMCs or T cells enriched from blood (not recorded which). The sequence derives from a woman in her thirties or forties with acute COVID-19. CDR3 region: CASSLNRGGYGYTF. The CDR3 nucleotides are TGTGCCAGCAGTTTAAACAGGGGGGGCTATGGCTACACCTTC.